Below, 3 T cell receptor beta chains from the same sample are listed, as sequenced in a study of T-cell memory formation after mild COVID-19. TCRdb analysed the 5' RACE reads with MiXCR anew, one entry per CDR3 protein. This sample yields some 340,000 distinct CDR3 sequences, of which 13% are seen a single time; about 21% belongs to the top ten. What was sequenced was PBMCs or a T cell subset sorted from them (not recorded which). Receptor source: a man aged 18 to 30 who had mild COVID-19 (a few samples of this study predate the infection). Cell type and time point are not known.

This clonotype has only a few counts. The V and J genes are TRBV4-2 and TRBJ2-7; TRBD1 agrees at 9 bases. Germline V gene data show CDR1 as LGHNA and CDR2 as YNFKEQ. After removal of 3 bases from V and 6 bases from J, the junction contained 6 bases not matched to a gene. CDR3 length: 14 amino acids. Here the CDR3 reads CASSHSRTGVEQYF. The CDR3 nucleotides read TGTGCCAGCAGCCACTCCCGGACAGGGGTCGAGCAGTACTTC.

The J gene is TRBJ2-2, the V gene TRBV7-3; 7 bases align to TRBD2. CDR3 length equals 14 residues. Trimming removed 3 bases from V and 4 bases from J; junction bases left unmatched: 2. Germline values: CDR1 SGHTA, CDR2 FQGTGA. CDR3 region: CASSFTSVTGELFF. Written as DNA, the CDR3 is TGTGCCAGCAGCTTTACTAGCGTCACCGGGGAGCTGTTTTTT.

This clonotype was detected only a few times. This chain connects TRBV6-6 to TRBJ1-2, with D possibly being TRBD1 (5 bases). The CDR3 runs to 12 residues. The germline V gene encodes CDR1 MNHNY and CDR2 SVGAGI (reference sequence). CDR3 in amino acids: CASVGGYYGYTF. CDR3 bases: TGTGCTTCAGTCGGGGGATATTATGGCTACACCTTC.